A selection of T cell receptor beta chains follows, all from one sample in a study of T-cell reconstitution after alpha-beta-depleted transplantation in children. TCRdb ran MiXCR on the PCR reads and lists one entry per CDR3 protein. The top ten clones hold 0.85% to 1.3% of a sample with around 680,000 distinct CDR3 sequences, roughly 17% of them seen once. Sample: PBMCs from the stem cell graft donor, taken from the stem cell graft. Receptors were obtained from a human donor who donated a stem cell graft to a child with acute myeloid leukemia. Both conserved end residues are part of each CDR3. The order of the fields is clone size, J gene, V gene, D gene, CDR3 DNA, CDR3 protein. A D gene is named only where the DNA matches it firmly. Not all rows give a size; the values are once, few, many and, for expanded clones, a class.

few,TRBJ1-5,TRBV4-2,.,TGTGCCAGCAGCCAAGATTGGGGTGGCCAGCCCCAGCATTTT,CASSQDWGGQPQHF
.,TRBJ2-3,TRBV20-1,TRBD2,TGCAGTGCTAGGGGACTAGCGGGGTCTCCGGATACGCAGTATTTT,CSARGLAGSPDTQYF
many,TRBJ2-5,TRBV20-1,.,TGCAGTGCTAGAAAACGGACCCTCCAAGAGACCCAGTACTTC,CSARKRTLQETQYF
many,TRBJ1-2,TRBV20-1,TRBD1,TGCAGTGCCCCCAGTCCCGGGACAGGGAACTATGGCTACACCTTC,CSAPSPGTGNYGYTF
few,TRBJ1-1,TRBV2,TRBD1,TGTGCCAGCCAGGGGGGCACTGAAGCTTTCTTT,CASQGGTEAFF
many,TRBJ1-6,TRBV27,TRBD1,TGTGCCAGCAGTAAAGACAGGGGGCCCTCACCCCTCCACTTT,CASSKDRGPSPLHF
.,TRBJ2-2,TRBV12-3/TRBV12-4,TRBD1,TGTGCCAGCAGTTTATTGGAACCAGGGGGCGCGGCCGGGGAGCTGTTTTTT,CASSLLEPGGAAGELFF
few,TRBJ1-2,TRBV20-1,TRBD1,TGCAGTGCTGATGAATCACCGGGACAGGGAGACTATGGCTACACCTTC,CSADESPGQGDYGYTF
.,TRBJ2-7,TRBV29-1,.,TGCAGCGCTGGGAACGGGGAGACCTACGAGCAGTACTTC,CSAGNGETYEQYF
.,TRBJ1-5,TRBV7-9,.,TGTGCCAGCAGCATGGACGGGGCCGGTCAGCCCCAGCATTTT,CASSMDGAGQPQHF
.,TRBJ2-3,TRBV20-1,.,TGCAGCTTCGGGACGGACCTTTACACAGATACGCAGTATTTT,CSFGTDLYTDTQYF
.,TRBJ2-1,TRBV7-3,.,TGTGCCAGCAGCCCTAGACTCCTCGGGGATGAGCAGTTCTTC,CASSPRLLGDEQFF
.,TRBJ2-5,TRBV28,.,TGTGCCAGCAGTTCCTCGGGGGTAAATGTGGAGACCCAGTACTTC,CASSSSGVNVETQYF
many,TRBJ1-5,TRBV29-1,.,TGCAGCGTTGGGGGCTCTCGGGGGAGCAGGCAGCCCCAGCATTTT,CSVGGSRGSRQPQHF
many,TRBJ2-1,TRBV29-1,.,TGCAGCGTTGATCCAGGGGTCAATGAGCAGTTCTTC,CSVDPGVNEQFF
.,TRBJ2-7,TRBV10-3,.,TGTGCCATCAGTGAGTCGACAAATTCCTACGAGCAGTACTTC,CAISESTNSYEQYF
many,TRBJ1-1,TRBV29-1,TRBD1,TGCAGCGTTGGGACAGGGATGAACACTGAAGCTTTCTTT,CSVGTGMNTEAFF
.,TRBJ2-5,TRBV7-9,.,TGTGCCAGCAGCCCCGAGGCAGGACGTTACCAAGAGACCCAGTACTTC,CASSPEAGRYQETQYF
.,TRBJ1-2,TRBV30,.,TGTGCCTGGACCGACAGTTATGGCTACACCTTC,CAWTDSYGYTF
.,TRBJ2-5,TRBV11-2,.,TGTGCCAGCAGCTTAGATCGTTTGGGGGGGCGAGAGACCCAGTACTTC,CASSLDRLGGRETQYF
.,TRBJ1-5,TRBV24-1,.,TGTGCCACCAGTGTGGGGAGCAATCAGCCCCAGCATTTT,CATSVGSNQPQHF
few,TRBJ2-7,TRBV15,TRBD2,TGTGCCACCAGACGGACTAGCGGGGGGGACTCCTACGAGCAGTACTTC,CATRRTSGGDSYEQYF
many,TRBJ2-5,TRBV29-1,TRBD2,TGCAGCGTTGAACGGGGGGGGCGCCAAGAGACCCAGTACTTC,CSVERGGRQETQYF
many,TRBJ2-1,TRBV6-2/TRBV6-3,.,TGTGCCAGCAGTCCCTTTAAGGGGCCAAACAATGAGCAGTTCTTC,CASSPFKGPNNEQFF
many,TRBJ1-3,TRBV20-1,.,TGCAGTGCTAGAGATTGGAACTCTGGAAACACCATATATTTT,CSARDWNSGNTIYF
.,TRBJ1-1,TRBV21-1,.,TGTGCCATGAGCCCCCAGGGGCTCGGGAACACTGAAGCTTTCTTT,CAMSPQGLGNTEAFF
many,TRBJ2-2,TRBV20-1,.,TGCAGTGTCCCGGATCCCAACACCGGGGAGCTGTTTTTT,CSVPDPNTGELFF
.,TRBJ2-4,TRBV4-1,.,TGCGCCAGCAGCTGGACAGTTGGAACCAAAAACATTCAGTACTTC,CASSWTVGTKNIQYF
few,TRBJ2-5,TRBV5-6,.,TGTGCCAGCAGCTGGGGAGAGGGAAGCAACCAAGAGACCCAGTACTTC,CASSWGEGSNQETQYF
few,TRBJ1-1,TRBV28,.,TGTGCCATCGAAGGGGGGACCTTGCTCACTGAAGCTTTCTTT,CAIEGGTLLTEAFF
few,TRBJ2-1,TRBV11-1,.,TGTGCCAGCAGCTTCTCTAGTTCTTACAATGAGCAGTTCTTC,CASSFSSSYNEQFF
few,TRBJ1-1,TRBV13,.,TGTGCCAGCAAACAGAGTCGGGAAGCTTTCTTT,CASKQSREAFF
many,TRBJ2-2,TRBV12-3/TRBV12-4,.,TGTGCCAGCAGATCCACGGGGCGGGACACCGGGGAGCTGTTTTTT,CASRSTGRDTGELFF
.,TRBJ2-7,TRBV5-1,.,TGCGCCAGCAGCTTGGCCAGGGGAGAAAATATTAACCCCTACGAGCAGTACTTC,CASSLARGENINPYEQYF
.,TRBJ2-7,TRBV11-2,TRBD1,TGTGCCAGCAGCCTTAATGGACAGGGAACCTACGAGCAGTACTTC,CASSLNGQGTYEQYF
few,TRBJ1-5,TRBV7-8,.,TGTGCCAGCAGCCACACGCTGGCAGGGGTCTTCAATCAGCCCCAGCATTTT,CASSHTLAGVFNQPQHF
many,TRBJ2-5,TRBV10-3,.,TGTGCCATCAGTGTAAGGGGAGAGACCCAGTACTTC,CAISVRGETQYF
.,TRBJ1-1,TRBV18,.,TGTGCCAGCTCACGGCAAACTGAAGCTTTCTTT,CASSRQTEAFF